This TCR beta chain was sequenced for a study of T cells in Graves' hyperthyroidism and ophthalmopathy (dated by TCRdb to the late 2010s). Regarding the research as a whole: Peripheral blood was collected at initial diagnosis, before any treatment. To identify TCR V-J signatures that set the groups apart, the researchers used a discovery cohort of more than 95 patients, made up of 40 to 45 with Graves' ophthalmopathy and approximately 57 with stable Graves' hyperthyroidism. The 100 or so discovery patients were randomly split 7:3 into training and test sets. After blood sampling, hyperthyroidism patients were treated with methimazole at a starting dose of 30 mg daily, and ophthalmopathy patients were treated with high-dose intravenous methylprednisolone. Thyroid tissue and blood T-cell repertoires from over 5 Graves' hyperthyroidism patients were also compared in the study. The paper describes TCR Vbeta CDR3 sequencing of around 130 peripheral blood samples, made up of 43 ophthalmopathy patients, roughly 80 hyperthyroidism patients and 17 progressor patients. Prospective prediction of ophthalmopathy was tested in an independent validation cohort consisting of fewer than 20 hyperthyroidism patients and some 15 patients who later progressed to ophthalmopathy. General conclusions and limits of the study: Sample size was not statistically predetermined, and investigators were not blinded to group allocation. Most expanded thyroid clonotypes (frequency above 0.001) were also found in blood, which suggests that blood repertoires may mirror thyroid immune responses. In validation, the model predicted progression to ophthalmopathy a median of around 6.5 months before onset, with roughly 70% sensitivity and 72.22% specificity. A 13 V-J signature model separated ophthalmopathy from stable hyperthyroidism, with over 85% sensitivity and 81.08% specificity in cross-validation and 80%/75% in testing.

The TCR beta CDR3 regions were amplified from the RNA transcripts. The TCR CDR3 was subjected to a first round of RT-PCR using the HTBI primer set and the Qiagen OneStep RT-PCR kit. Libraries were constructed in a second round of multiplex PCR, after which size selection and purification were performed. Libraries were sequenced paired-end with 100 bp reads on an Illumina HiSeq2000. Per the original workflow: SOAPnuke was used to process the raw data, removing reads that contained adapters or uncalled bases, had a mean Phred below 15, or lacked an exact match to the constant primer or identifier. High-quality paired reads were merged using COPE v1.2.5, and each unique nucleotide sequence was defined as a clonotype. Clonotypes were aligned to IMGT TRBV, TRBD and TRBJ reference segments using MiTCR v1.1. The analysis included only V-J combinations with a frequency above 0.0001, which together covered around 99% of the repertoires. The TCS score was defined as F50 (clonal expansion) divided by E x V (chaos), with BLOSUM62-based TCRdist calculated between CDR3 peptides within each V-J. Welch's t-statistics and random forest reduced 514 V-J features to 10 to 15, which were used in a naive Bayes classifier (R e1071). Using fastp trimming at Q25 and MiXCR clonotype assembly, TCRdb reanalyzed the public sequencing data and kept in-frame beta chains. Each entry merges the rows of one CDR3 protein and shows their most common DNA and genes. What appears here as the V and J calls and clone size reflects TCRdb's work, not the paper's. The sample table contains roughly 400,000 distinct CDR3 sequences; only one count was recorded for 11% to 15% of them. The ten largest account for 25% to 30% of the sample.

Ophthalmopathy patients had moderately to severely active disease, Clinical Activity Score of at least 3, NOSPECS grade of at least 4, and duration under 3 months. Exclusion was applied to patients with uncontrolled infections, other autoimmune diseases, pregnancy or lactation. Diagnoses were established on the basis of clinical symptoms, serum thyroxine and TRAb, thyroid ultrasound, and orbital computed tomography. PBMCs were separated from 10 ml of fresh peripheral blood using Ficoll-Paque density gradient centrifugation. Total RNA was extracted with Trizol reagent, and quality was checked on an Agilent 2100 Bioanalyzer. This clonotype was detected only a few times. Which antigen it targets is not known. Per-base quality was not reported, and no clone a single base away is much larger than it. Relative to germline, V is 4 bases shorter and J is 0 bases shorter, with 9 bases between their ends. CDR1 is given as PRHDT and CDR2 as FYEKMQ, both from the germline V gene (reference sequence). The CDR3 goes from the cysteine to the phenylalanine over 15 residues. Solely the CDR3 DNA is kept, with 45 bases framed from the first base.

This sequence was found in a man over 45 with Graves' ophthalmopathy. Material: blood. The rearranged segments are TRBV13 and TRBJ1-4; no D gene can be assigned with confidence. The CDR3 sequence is CASSYGSATNEKLFF. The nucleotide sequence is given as TGTGCCAGCAGCTACGGGTCTGCAACTAATGAAAAACTGTTTTTT.